Listed here are 20 T cell receptor beta chains from one sample, sequenced in a study of blood T cell repertoires in COVID-19. Here immunoSEQ multiplex PCR was the method, and the copy in TCRdb shows in-frame clones only, minus some. This repertoire shows roughly 60,000 clones, 65% to 85% found once; its top ten account for less than 30%. Source material: peripheral blood. These receptors originate from a human donor in a cohort sampled during active COVID-19.

The chain carries TRBV15 and TRBJ2-7, with TRBD1 matching over 8 bases. Germline V gene data show CDR1 as LNHNV and CDR2 as YYDKDF (reference sequence). V trimming: 4 bases; J trimming: 4 bases; junction bases outside the gene matches: 6. The CDR3 covers 14 residues. CDR3 nucleotides: TGTGCCACCAGCACCTGGGACAGGACATACGAGCAGTACTTC. Protein: CATSTWDRTYEQYF.

The chain uses TRBV28 and TRBJ1-6; D remains unclear. V lost 8 bases and J 6 bases, leaving 17 bases between the germline ends. Germline-derived CDR1 and CDR2 are MDHEN and SYDVKM. The length of the CDR3 is 15 residues. The CDR3 loop is CASSLGRNLNSPLHF. The CDR3, as DNA: TGTGCCAGCTCGCTAGGGAGAAACCTTAATTCACCCCTCCACTTT.

This clone was observed a handful of times. The V gene is TRBV7-3, the J gene TRBJ1-2, with D perhaps TRBD1 (5 bases). This CDR3 has 13 residues. The germline V gene encodes CDR1 SGHTA and CDR2 FQGTGA. The V gene lost 4 bases and the J gene lost 5 bases, with 11 bases spanning the gap. The CDR3 loop reads CASSSDGTYGYTF. The CDR3 nucleotides are TGTGCCAGCAGCTCCGACGGGACTTATGGCTACACCTTC.

The V call is TRBV19, the J call TRBJ1-6; TRBD1 matches 8 bases. This CDR3 is built from 16 residues. J was trimmed by 14 bases and V by 7 bases; bases with no gene match: 19. The germline V gene encodes CDR1 LNHDA and CDR2 SQIVND (reference sequence). The CDR3 DNA sequence: TGTGCCAGTAAACCCGTGGCCGGGACAGGAGAACGGACCCTCCACTTT. This sequence encodes CASKPVAGTGERTLHF.

The CDR3: CASSLIPGQGAGTF. The CDR3 bases are TGTGCCAGTAGTCTTATACCGGGACAGGGGGCTGGTACCTTC. The chain has TRBV19 and TRBJ1-2, with TRBD1 identical over 12 bases. This CDR3 comprises 14 residues. With V trimmed by 5 bases and J by 14 bases, 12 bases remained unmatched. Germline CDR1 is LNHDA and CDR2 is SQIVND (reference sequence).

The chain links TRBV6-5 to TRBJ1-3, with a weak D call TRBD1 (5 bases). Trimming took off 0 bases at V and 1 base at J, with 7 bases between the two ends. Per germline, CDR1 MNHEY and CDR2 SVGAGI. CDR3 length: 15 amino acids. The CDR3 sequence: CASSYSEGSGNTIYF. The CDR3 nucleotides are TGTGCCAGCAGTTACTCGGAGGGGTCTGGAAACACCATATATTTT.

This chain joins TRBV21-1 and TRBJ1-4. TRBV21-1 represents a pseudogene. The CDR3 is made up of 19 amino acids. The CDR3 region has the DNA TGTGCCAGCAGCAAAGCACTATACTACGGGGGTCCGACTAATGAAAAACTGTTTTTT. It is translated as CASSKALYYGGPTNEKLFF.

This chain joins TRBV28 and TRBJ1-5; 9 bases match TRBD1. This CDR3 is built from 19 residues. CDR1 is MDHEN and CDR2 is SYDVKM in the germline V gene. J was trimmed by 2 bases and V by 3 bases; bases with no gene match: 14. As DNA, the CDR3 is TGTGCCAGCAGTTTCCCCCCTTACAGGGGGCGTATGGGCAATCAGCCCCAGCATTTT. Its protein product is CASSFPPYRGRMGNQPQHF.

CDR3 loop: CASSGQGQNYGYTF. The CDR3, as DNA: TGTGCCAGCAGTGGTCAGGGGCAAAACTATGGCTACACCTTC. This chain uses TRBV2 with TRBJ1-2, with a tentative D call TRBD1 (6 bases). The germline gives CDR1 SNHLY, CDR2 FYNNEI. V was pared by 4 bases and J by 2 bases, with 11 bases between. The CDR3 consists of 14 residues.

This clone has only a few counts. The rearrangement links TRBV9 to TRBJ1-1, with 7 nucleotides matching TRBD1. Germline trimming cut 4 bases from V and 2 bases from J; bases unmatched to any gene: 8. The CDR3 spans 15 residues. Germline V CDR1 and CDR2: SGDLS, YYNGEE. CDR3 nucleotides: TGTGCCAGCAGCTTCGTCGGGACAGTAAACACTGAAGCTTTCTTT. The encoded protein is CASSFVGTVNTEAFF.

This chain links TRBV18 with TRBJ1-4; 7 bases match TRBD1. The length of the CDR3 is 16 residues. Germline V gene sequence: CDR1 KGHSH, CDR2 LQKENI. Trimming removed 1 base from V and 4 bases from J; junction bases left unmatched: 6. DNA of the CDR3: TGTGCCAGCTCACCACGATCCCGGGACAGTAATGAAAAACTGTTTTTT. Translation: CASSPRSRDSNEKLFF.

This chain links TRBV7-3 with TRBJ2-5; D is undetermined. Germline CDR1 SGHTA, CDR2 FQGTGA. The CDR3 is made up of 12 amino acids. Between the trimmed V and J ends, which lost 1 base and 4 bases, there was a span of 4 bases. In nucleotides, the CDR3 is TGTGCCAGCAGCTTAAGCGGAGAGACCCAGTACTTC. Translating it yields CASSLSGETQYF.

The rearrangement joins TRBV19 to TRBJ1-5, with D possibly TRBD1 on 6 matching bases. This CDR3 has 14 amino acids. The germline gives CDR1 LNHDA, CDR2 SQIVND (reference sequence). V shed 7 bases and J shed 4 bases, with 14 bases lying between them. CDR3 in DNA: TGTGCCAGTATCCGAGCAGGGGAAAATCAGCCCCAGCATTTT. Encoded protein: CASIRAGENQPQHF.

The chain combines TRBV30 with TRBJ1-4, with a possible D match to TRBD1 (5 bases). Germline V lookup: CDR1 GTSNPN, CDR2 SVGIG (reference sequence). The CDR3 loop spans 13 amino acids. In DNA form, the CDR3 reads TGTGCAGGACGACAAGGGGCTAATGAAAAACTGTTTTTT. Translation: CAGRQGANEKLFF.

This clone has more than one count but fewer than ten. The J gene is TRBJ1-5, the V gene TRBV10-1; TRBD1 is a possible D gene (6 bases). Germline assignment: CDR1 WNHNN and CDR2 SYGVQD (reference sequence). The CDR3 is made up of 15 amino acids. V shed 9 bases and J shed 0 bases, with 15 bases lying between them. The DNA for the CDR3 is TGCGCCAGACAGGGAGAGGGGAATAGCAATCAGCCCCAGCATTTT. Amino acid sequence: CARQGEGNSNQPQHF.

The V gene is TRBV18, the J gene TRBJ2-2; 11 bases agree with TRBD1. The V gene's germline CDR1 is KGHSH and CDR2 LQKENI. This CDR3 is built from 15 residues. Unmatched junction bases numbered 8, after V lost 9 bases and J lost 5 bases. The DNA for the CDR3 is TGTGCCAGTGACGGACAGGGGGCCCTAACCGGGGAGCTGTTTTTT. The encoded protein is CASDGQGALTGELFF.

This clone was seen just once. The gene calls are TRBV3-1 (or the pseudogene TRBV3-2) and TRBJ2-5; no firm D call. Germline V lookup: CDR1 LGHDT, CDR2 YNNKEL (reference sequence). The CDR3 is 14 residues long. The ends were cut back, 3 bases at V and 2 bases at J, with 10 bases in the middle. The CDR3 region has the DNA TGTGCCAGCAGCCACCGGCGGTCGCAAGAGACCCAGTACTTC. Encoded protein: CASSHRRSQETQYF.

CDR3: CASSSDRPYGYTF. CDR3 DNA: TGTGCCAGCAGCTCTGACAGGCCCTATGGCTACACCTTC. The chain recombines TRBV7-2 with TRBJ1-2; the D gene is possibly TRBD1 (6 bases). V was cut by 4 bases and J by 4 bases, with 10 bases left in between. CDR1 and CDR2 from the germline V gene are SGHTA and FQGNSA. The length of the CDR3 is 13 residues.

This chain connects TRBV12-5 to TRBJ1-3, with TRBD1 as a possible D gene (6 bases). This CDR3 comprises 16 residues. Trimming took 7 bases from V and 0 from J, leaving 16 bases between them. Germline V gene data show CDR1 as LGHNT and CDR2 as FRNRAP. CDR3 nucleotide sequence: TGTGCTAGTGCCGTACCGGGGGGGCTCTCTGGAAACACCATATATTTT. This translates into CASAVPGGLSGNTIYF.

The chain uses TRBV5-5 and TRBJ2-2; 9 nucleotides align to TRBD1. Unmatched junction bases numbered 1, after V lost 1 base and J lost 0 bases. The germline V gene encodes CDR1 SGHKS and CDR2 YYEKEE (reference sequence). The CDR3 consists of 16 residues. CDR3 coding DNA: TGTGCCAGCAGCTTGAGGACAGGGGCGAACACCGGGGAGCTGTTTTTT. Residues: CASSLRTGANTGELFF. The whole variable domain, filled in from reference TRBV5-5 and TRBJ2-2, reads DAGVTQSPTHLIKTRGQQVTLRCSPISGHKSVSWYQQVLGQGPQFIFQYYEKEERGRGNFPDRFSARQFPNYSSELNVNALLLGDSALYLCASSLRTGANTGELFFGEGSRLTVL.